This T cell receptor (beta chain) appears in the sequencing data of a study of blood T cell repertoires in COVID-19. Study information: Samples taken during acute and convalescent COVID-19 were collected in the United States, Italy and Spain. PBMCs, B-cell-depleted T cells, or T cells were the source of the cDNA or gDNA that made up the material.

As handled by the study authors: The authors estimated nucleated cell counts from reference gene primer amplification. Measured with immunoSEQ multiplex PCR; TCRdb has only the in-frame clones, and not every one. The DNA gave D and trimming, while V, J and clone size come from that table. The sample contains about 240,000 clones, roughly 87% of which appear only once. The germline V gene encodes CDR1 SGHAT and CDR2 FQNNGV. Trimming cost V 2 bases and J 7 bases; bases outside gene matches: 10. The CDR3 is 18 residues long. The chain recombines TRBV11-2 with TRBJ2-1; 14 bases are shared with TRBD2. This sequence was found in a woman aged 25 to 39 with acute COVID-19. The specimen was PBMCs or T cells enriched from blood (not recorded which). DNA of the CDR3: TGTGCCAGCAGCTTAATCCGGACTAGCGGGGGGCGAGGGAATGAGCAGTTCTTC. It is translated as CASSLIRTSGGRGNEQFF.